These 26 T cell receptor beta chains came from one sample sequenced in a study of OX40 agonist ivuxolimab in advanced cancers. Library creation used the immunoSEQ multiplex PCR assay. TCRdb took this table from immuneACCESS and kept in-frame rearrangements with V and J called. Such tables lack part of the clones; where checked against another copy, unresolved V genes explain under half of the gap, and the rest is unexplained. In this sample the table shows around 19,000 clones, approximately 80% of which occur a single time. The leading ten clones occupy 26% of the sample. Sample: CD4+ or CD8+ T cells sorted from blood, taken in a trial of the OX40 agonist ivuxolimab. The origin of the receptors is an adult with an advanced solid tumor such as melanoma, head and neck, liver or kidney cancer.

This clone came up once. This rearrangement joins TRBV19 to TRBJ2-5; 7 bases fit TRBD2. The CDR3 is 14 amino acids. Per the germline V gene, CDR1 is LNHDA and CDR2 is SQIVND (reference sequence). The V and J ends lost 5 bases and 1 base, in that order; junction bases with no gene match: 4. CDR3 region: CASSLLATQETQYF. CDR3 bases: TGTGCCAGTAGTCTACTAGCGACCCAAGAGACCCAGTACTTC.

V usage is TRBV27 and J usage is TRBJ1-2; TRBD1 is a possible D gene (5 bases). There are 17 residues in the CDR3. Trimming cost V 0 bases and J 0 bases, with 14 bases left between them. Germline values: CDR1 MNHEY, CDR2 SMNVEV (reference sequence). For the CDR3, the DNA is TGTGCCAGCAGTTTATCCGCGGGACCGCTAGCTAACTATGGCTACACCTTC. Encoded protein: CASSLSAGPLANYGYTF.

Written as DNA, the CDR3 is TGCGCCAGCAGCCACCAAGGGAGTTCCAACATTCAGTACTTC. Translating it yields CASSHQGSSNIQYF. The rearrangement uses TRBV4-3 and TRBJ2-4; a possible D gene is TRBD2 (5 bases). Per the germline V gene, CDR1 is LGHNA and CDR2 is YSLEER. The V end lost 3 bases, the J end lost 7 bases, and 13 bases lay between the germline ends. This CDR3 has 14 amino acids.

The chain recombines TRBV6-6 with TRBJ1-2, with D uncertain. Trimming took off 5 bases at V and 0 bases at J, with 10 bases between the two ends. The CDR3 loop spans 14 amino acids. Germline CDR1 MNHNY, CDR2 SVGAGI (reference sequence). The CDR3: CASSASTANYGYTF. CDR3 in DNA: TGTGCCAGCAGTGCCTCTACAGCTAACTATGGCTACACCTTC.

V is TRBV30 and J is TRBJ2-3; TRBD2 aligns across 13 bases. Looked up from germline, CDR1 is GTSNPN and CDR2 is SVGIG (reference sequence). The CDR3 is made up of 15 amino acids. V was pared by 2 bases and J by 5 bases, with 4 bases of the junction left unmatched. The CDR3 DNA follows: TGTGCCTGGAGTATGGGACTAGCGGGGAGAGATACGCAGTATTTT. It codes for CAWSMGLAGRDTQYF.

This clone was counted a few times. V usage is TRBV7-6 and J usage is TRBJ2-7, with 15 bases lining up with TRBD2. Germline CDR1 reads SGHVS; CDR2 reads FNYEAQ. Trimming removed 5 bases from V and 1 base from J; junction bases left unmatched: 15. The CDR3 has 20 residues. The DNA for the CDR3 is TGTGCCAGCAGCGGATTCGTGGAAGGGACTAGCGGGAGGAGATCCTACGAGCAGTACTTC. It is translated as CASSGFVEGTSGRRSYEQYF.

CDR3 residues: CASSFGGVTEAFF. The CDR3 nucleotides are TGTGCCAGCAGCTTCGGGGGTGTCACTGAAGCTTTCTTT. This chain joins TRBV7-9 and TRBJ1-1; perhaps TRBD1 as D (5 bases). The germline V gene has CDR1 SEHNR and CDR2 FQNEAQ (reference sequence). V was clipped by 3 bases and J by 4 bases, with 9 bases between them. CDR3 length: 13 amino acids.

The rearrangement links TRBV7-8 to TRBJ2-5, with TRBD2 as a possible D gene (6 bases). The CDR3 loop spans 19 amino acids. Germline CDR1 reads SGHVS; CDR2 reads FQNEAQ. The germline V and J ends were trimmed by 2 bases and 1 base, with 23 bases remaining between them. The CDR3 nucleotides read TGTGCCAGCAGCTTAAATTACGGGGGACCCTCAATTGGCCAAGAGACCCAGTACTTC. Encoded protein: CASSLNYGGPSIGQETQYF.

This clone was recorded a few times. This rearrangement joins TRBV28 to TRBJ1-2; D not certain. The CDR3 totals 16 residues. Germline CDR1 and CDR2: MDHEN and SYDVKM. Trimming took off 5 bases at V and 3 bases at J, with 19 bases between the two ends. CDR3 in amino acids: CASSRPGVGRYYGYTF. The CDR3 DNA is TGTGCCAGCAGTCGACCCGGGGTAGGGCGTTACTATGGCTACACCTTC.

The chain employs TRBV19 and TRBJ1-1; D is unclear. V was clipped by 2 bases and J by 1 base, with 5 bases between them. Per the germline V gene, CDR1 is LNHDA and CDR2 is SQIVND (reference sequence). The CDR3 is 13 residues long. The CDR3 DNA reads as TGTGCCAGTAGTATAATCCGGAACACTGAAGCTTTCTTT. This translates into CASSIIRNTEAFF.

V is TRBV12-5 and J is TRBJ2-7; D perhaps matches TRBD1 (5 bases). The CDR3 totals 12 residues. Trimming removed 5 bases from V and 2 bases from J, with 7 bases in between. Germline V gene sequence: CDR1 LGHNT, CDR2 FRNRAP. CDR3 DNA: TGTGCTAGTGGTACAGGCGCCTACGAGCAGTACTTC. This encodes CASGTGAYEQYF.

This clone was observed a handful of times. Here the CDR3 DNA reads TGTGCCAGCAGTGACCTTAGTACAGGGGTCGGCTATGGCTACACCTTC. Translated: CASSDLSTGVGYGYTF. V usage is TRBV2 and J usage is TRBJ1-2; 7 positions match TRBD1. The length of the CDR3 is 16 residues. The V gene's germline CDR1 is SNHLY and CDR2 FYNNEI. Trimming cost V 3 bases and J 4 bases; bases outside gene matches: 11. Variable domain in full (rest from reference TRBV2 and TRBJ1-2): EPEVTQTPSHQVTQMGQEVILRCVPISNHLYFYWYRQILGQKVEFLVSFYNNEISEKSEIFDDQFSVERPDGSNFTLKIRSTKLEDSAMYFCASSDLSTGVGYGYTFGSGTRLTVV.

The chain links TRBV4-2 to TRBJ2-1, with 15 positions matching TRBD2. The trim removed 5 bases at V and 6 bases at J, leaving 11 bases unmatched. CDR1 LGHNA and CDR2 YNFKEQ come from the germline V gene. The CDR3 covers 18 residues. In DNA form, the CDR3 reads TGTGCCAGCAGCTTAAGTCCGGGACTAGCGGGAGGCGGCAATGAGCAGTTCTTC. Its translation is CASSLSPGLAGGGNEQFF.

The gene calls are TRBV12-5 and TRBJ2-1; TRBD2 agrees at 8 bases. The CDR3 covers 13 residues. The V and J ends lost 3 bases and 7 bases, in that order; junction bases with no gene match: 2. Germline lookup yields CDR1 LGHNT and CDR2 FRNRAP. CDR3 nucleotide sequence: TGTGCTAGTGGTTTAGCGGGAGTTAATGAGCAGTTCTTC. As protein: CASGLAGVNEQFF.

The CDR3 reads CASSLDSTYNEQFF. Written as DNA, the CDR3 is TGTGCCAGCAGCTTGGACTCCACCTACAATGAGCAGTTCTTC. The chain is built from TRBV5-8 and TRBJ2-1; no clear D gene. Germline values: CDR1 SGHTS, CDR2 YDEGEE. The CDR3 spans 14 residues. With 0 bases removed from V and 2 bases from J, the gap between germline ends came to 6 bases.

The chain combines TRBV5-8 with TRBJ2-2; D tentatively reads TRBD1 or TRBD2 (5 bases each). The germline V gene has CDR1 SGHTS and CDR2 YDEGEE. The CDR3 loop spans 15 amino acids. The ends were cut back, 0 bases at V and 3 bases at J, with 9 bases in the middle. The CDR3 protein is CASSLGGRDTGELFF. DNA for the CDR3: TGTGCCAGCAGCTTGGGGGGGAGAGACACCGGGGAGCTGTTTTTT.

Sample share makes this clone medium-sized. This chain uses TRBV29-1 with TRBJ2-7; D unresolved. This CDR3 comprises 13 residues. V lost 0 bases and J 2 bases, leaving 8 bases between the germline ends. CDR1 SQVTM and CDR2 ANQGSEA come from the germline V gene. For the CDR3, the DNA is TGCAGCGTTGAAGATCTGAATACCTACGAGCAGTACTTC. This encodes CSVEDLNTYEQYF.

The chain links TRBV19 to TRBJ2-7; perhaps TRBD2 as D (5 bases). The CDR3 spans 13 residues. V lost 4 bases and J lost 6, with 13 bases in between. Germline-derived CDR1 and CDR2 are LNHDA and SQIVND (reference sequence). The CDR3 bases are TGTGCCAGTAGTACTTGGAGAGGGTCCGAGCAGTACTTC. It codes for CASSTWRGSEQYF.

The chain joins TRBV4-3 to TRBJ2-3; TRBD1 might be the D (5 bases). Germline V CDR1 and CDR2: LGHNA, YSLEER. V gave up 0 bases and J gave up 6 bases, with 16 bases separating them. This CDR3 is 16 amino acids long. The CDR3 DNA reads TGCGCCAGCAGCCAAGAGGGTGGGGCCGGTGTGGATACGCAGTATTTT. Residues: CASSQEGGAGVDTQYF.

The chain recombines TRBV6-1 with TRBJ1-2, with TRBD1 as a possible D gene (6 bases). Trimming pared 2 bases from V and 7 bases from J, leaving 14 bases between. Per germline, CDR1 MNHNS and CDR2 SASEGT. The CDR3 totals 14 residues. CDR3 loop: CASSEIIGQTGYTF. DNA of the CDR3: TGTGCCAGCAGTGAAATTATTGGACAGACTGGCTACACCTTC.

The J gene is TRBJ2-2, the V gene TRBV5-6, with unresolved D. The V end was cut by 0 bases, the J end by 3 bases, with 6 bases between. The CDR3 has 14 amino acids. Per the germline V gene, CDR1 is SGHDT and CDR2 is YYEEEE. CDR3 DNA sequence: TGTGCCAGCAGCTTGGCAAGGGACACCGGGGAGCTGTTTTTT. As protein: CASSLARDTGELFF.

V usage is TRBV4-1 and J usage is TRBJ2-2; D gene ambiguous. This CDR3 contains 18 residues. The V end lost 1 base, the J end lost 4 bases, and 19 bases lay between the germline ends. Germline V gives CDR1 MGHRA, CDR2 YSYEKL. The DNA of the CDR3 is TGCGCCAGCAGCCAAGTCTTCTGGGCAGGAGCTGGCACCGGGGAGCTGTTTTTT. Translation gives CASSQVFWAGAGTGELFF.

The chain is built from TRBV7-8 and TRBJ2-7, with D possibly being TRBD2 (6 bases). Germline CDR1 SGHVS, CDR2 FQNEAQ. The CDR3 has 13 residues. The V and J ends lost 6 bases and 2 bases respectively, with 11 bases between them. CDR3 loop: CASSYGSAYEQYF. The DNA of the CDR3 is TGTGCCAGCAGTTACGGGAGCGCCTACGAGCAGTACTTC.

J is TRBJ2-7 and V is TRBV4-3, with a tentative D call TRBD1 (5 bases). CDR3 length equals 13 residues. CDR1 and CDR2 (germline): LGHNA, YSLEER. V was cut by 3 bases and J by 2 bases, with 8 bases left in between. The CDR3 sequence is CASSQDTPYEQYF. The DNA for the CDR3 is TGCGCCAGCAGCCAGGACACCCCCTACGAGCAGTACTTC.

The chain joins TRBV4-3 to TRBJ1-1, with D perhaps TRBD1 (5 bases). The germline CDR1 and CDR2 sequences are LGHNA and YSLEER. Deletions cut 1 base from V and 1 base from J, with 10 bases between. CDR3 length: 15 amino acids. This CDR3 is CASSQVWGGNTEAFF. CDR3 DNA: TGCGCCAGCAGCCAAGTTTGGGGGGGGAACACTGAAGCTTTCTTT.

In the case of this clone: A much larger clone differs by one base, so this may be a read error. The V gene is TRBV10-2, the J gene TRBJ2-3; D may be TRBD1 (6 bases). The V end was cut by 3 bases, the J end by 2 bases, with 18 bases between. The CDR3 length is 17 residues. Germline V lookup: CDR1 WSHSY, CDR2 SAAADI. In nucleotides, the CDR3 is TGCGCCAGCAGTGACCGCTCGATAGGGGGATACACAGATACGCAGTATTTT. Translation: CASSDRSIGGYTDTQYF.